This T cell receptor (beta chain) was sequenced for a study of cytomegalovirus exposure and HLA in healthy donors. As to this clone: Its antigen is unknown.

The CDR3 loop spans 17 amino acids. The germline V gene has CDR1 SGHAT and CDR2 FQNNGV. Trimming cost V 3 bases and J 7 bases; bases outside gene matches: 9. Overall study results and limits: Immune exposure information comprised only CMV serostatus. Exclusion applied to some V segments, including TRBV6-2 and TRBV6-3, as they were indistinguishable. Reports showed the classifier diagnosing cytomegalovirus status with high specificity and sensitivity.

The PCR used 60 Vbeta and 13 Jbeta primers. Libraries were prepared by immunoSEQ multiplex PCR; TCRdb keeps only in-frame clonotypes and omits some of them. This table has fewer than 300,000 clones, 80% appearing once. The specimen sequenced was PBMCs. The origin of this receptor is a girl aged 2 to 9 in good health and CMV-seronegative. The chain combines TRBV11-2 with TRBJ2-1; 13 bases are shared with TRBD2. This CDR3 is CASSLPITSGRGNEQFF. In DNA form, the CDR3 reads TGTGCCAGCAGCTTGCCAATTACTAGCGGGAGGGGTAATGAGCAGTTCTTC.